The sequence of this T cell receptor beta chain was determined in a study of blood T cells in healthy people across ages. The authors ran a second PCR of about 6 to 12 cycles using a sample-barcoded 5' primer and a J-beta primer mix. One entry per CDR3 protein, called by TCRdb with MiXCR from the 5' RACE reads. The table lists around 870,000 distinct CDR3 sequences, 29% of them singletons. Roughly 10 milliliters was the volume of peripheral blood drawn from each donor. Unmatched junction bases numbered 9, after V lost 6 bases and J lost 0 bases. The CDR3 runs to 16 residues. Ten or more counts support this clonotype. Its antigen remains unidentified. Study observations and caveats: Calculation of diversity from one million T cells yielded estimates considered to be underestimates. No one knew whether donors had CMV, which possibly confounded expanded clonotype changes.

The sequence was collected from a woman older than 75 in good health. The chain has TRBV12-3 or TRBV12-4 and TRBJ2-3; 7 bases are a match to TRBD2. Sequencing was carried out using blood. The CDR3 reads CASRKTSAPSTDTQYF. CDR3 nucleotide sequence: TGTGCCAGCAGGAAAACTAGCGCCCCTAGCACAGATACGCAGTATTTT.